These 15 T cell receptor beta chains were sequenced from one sample in a study of molecular identifiers for immune sequencing clone quantification. TCRdb analysed the PCR reads with MiXCR anew, one entry per CDR3 protein. The data hold just over 40,000 distinct CDR3 sequences, with roughly 18% observed a single time. The sample taken for sequencing was naive CD8+ T cells from blood, with Jurkat cell RNA spiked in. This sample's subset: FACS-sorted CD8+CD4-CCR7+CD45RA+ naive T cells. The source is a human donor in good health. Some libraries in this study had Jurkat cell RNA spiked in.

This clonotype was found many times. The V and J genes are TRBV4-3 and TRBJ1-5; maybe TRBD1 (6 bases). This CDR3 has 15 residues. Germline assignment: CDR1 LGHNA and CDR2 YSLEER. V was shortened by 4 bases and J by 3 bases, with 13 bases between the two germline ends. CDR3 DNA: TGCGCCAGCAGCCTATACGGGACACCCAATCAGCCCCAGCATTTT. Amino acid sequence: CASSLYGTPNQPQHF.

Regarding this clonotype: The conserved phenylalanine or tryptophan is not found at the CDR3 terminus, so this likely reflects a read error. The rearrangement uses TRBV29-1 and TRBJ2-7, with D perhaps assigned TRBD1 or TRBD2 (6 bases each). The CDR3 extends over 14 amino acids. Germline CDR1 is SQVTM and CDR2 is ANQGSEA. Trimming cost V 6 bases and J 1 base, with 16 bases left between them. CDR3 loop: CSVEGGGGSYEQYS. In DNA form, the CDR3 reads TGCAGCGTCGAGGGTGGAGGGGGGTCCTACGAGCAGTACTCC.

In its sample, this clonotype was seen a few times. The chain employs TRBV5-1 and TRBJ1-1, with a tentative D call TRBD1 (5 bases). The CDR3 runs 12 residues. Germline V gene data show CDR1 as SGHRS and CDR2 as YFSETQ. The V end lost 3 bases, the J end lost 5 bases, and 8 bases lay between the germline ends. The CDR3 DNA reads as TGCGCCAGCAGCTATGGGGGGACTGAAGCTTTCTTT. Amino acid sequence: CASSYGGTEAFF. The full variable domain, in which reference TRBV5-1 and TRBJ1-1 provide the parts outside the CDR3, is KAGVTQTPRYLIKTRGQQVTLSCSPISGHRSVSWYQQTPGQGLQFLFEYFSETQRNKGNFPGRFSGRQFSNSRSEMNVSTLELGDSALYLCASSYGGTEAFFGQGTRLTVV.

In this sample, this clonotype turned up many times. J is TRBJ2-1 and V is TRBV28, with D tentatively TRBD1 (6 bases). The CDR3 contains 13 residues. Trimming pared 4 bases from V and 10 bases from J, leaving 14 bases between. Germline CDR1 and CDR2: MDHEN and SYDVKM. CDR3 sequence (DNA): TGTGCCAGCAGTTCCTACTTCAGGGGCGAGCAGTTCTTC. It codes for CASSSYFRGEQFF.

With regard to this clonotype: A much larger clone lies one base from this, so it may be a read error. The CDR3 is CASSASSSTDTQYF. In DNA form, the CDR3 reads TGTGCCAGCAGCGCCTCGTCTAGCACAGATACGCAGTATTTT. V gene TRBV9 combines with J gene TRBJ2-3; D gene uncertain. V lost 3 bases and J 0 bases, leaving 8 bases between the germline ends. The germline gives CDR1 SGDLS, CDR2 YYNGEE. The CDR3 has 14 amino acids.

This clonotype was seen at least ten times. The chain combines TRBV9 with TRBJ2-1, with 7 bases aligning to TRBD2. Germline trimming cut 3 bases from V and 1 base from J; bases unmatched to any gene: 4. In germline, CDR1 is SGDLS, CDR2 YYNGEE. CDR3 length equals 15 residues. The CDR3 spells CASSDAGDSYNEQFF. CDR3 nucleotides: TGTGCCAGCAGCGATGCGGGAGATTCCTACAATGAGCAGTTCTTC.

The V and J genes are TRBV28 and TRBJ2-7; the match to TRBD1 covers 11 bases. Losses at the gene ends were 5 bases for V and 1 base for J; bases not matched to a gene: 4. There are 15 residues in the CDR3. CDR1 MDHEN and CDR2 SYDVKM come from the germline V gene. This CDR3 reads CASSGDRGISYEQYF. CDR3 in DNA: TGTGCCAGCAGTGGGGACAGGGGGATTTCCTACGAGCAGTACTTC.

The sample holds many counts of this clonotype. The J gene is TRBJ2-1, the V gene TRBV6-2 or TRBV6-3; 13 bases fit TRBD2. The CDR3 length is 15 residues. Trimming removed 11 bases from V and 10 bases from J; junction bases left unmatched: 14. Germline CDR1 and CDR2: MNHEY and SVGEGT. The CDR3 protein is CAVGSTSGRAREQFF. CDR3 DNA: TGTGCCGTCGGATCTACTAGCGGGAGGGCCCGGGAGCAGTTCTTC.

This clonotype was recorded a few times. The V and J genes are TRBV9 and TRBJ2-7; D might be TRBD1 (5 bases). Germline V gene lookup returns CDR1 SGDLS and CDR2 YYNGEE. The CDR3 length is 12 residues. V lost 3 bases and J lost 3, with 7 bases in between. The CDR3 DNA sequence: TGTGCCAGCAGCGGTGACAGCTACGAGCAGTACTTC. Protein product: CASSGDSYEQYF.

This clonotype was seen many times. The chain joins TRBV5-1 to TRBJ2-7, with 9 nucleotides matching TRBD1. V trimming: 3 bases; J trimming: 3 bases; junction bases outside the gene matches: 4. Looked up from germline, CDR1 is SGHRS and CDR2 is YFSETQ. This CDR3 has 14 residues. The chain's CDR3 is CASSSGTGYYEQYF. CDR3 sequence (DNA): TGCGCCAGCAGCTCCGGGACAGGGTACTACGAGCAGTACTTC.

This clonotype was counted many times. This chain uses TRBV7-9 with TRBJ2-5, with 11 bases that match TRBD2. Germline CDR1 and CDR2: SEHNR and FQNEAQ (reference sequence). The CDR3 has 19 amino acids. V gave up 1 base and J gave up 5 bases; unmatched junction bases: 15. The CDR3 DNA reads TGTGCCAGCAGCTTAGTCGTCGTAGTAGCGGGAGGGCCGAAGGAGACCCAGTACTTC. Translation: CASSLVVVVAGGPKETQYF. Variable domain in full (rest from reference TRBV7-9 and TRBJ2-5): DTGVSQNPRHKITKRGQNVTFRCDPISEHNRLYWYRQTLGQGPEFLTYFQNEAQLEKSRLLSDRFSAERPKGSFSTLEIQRTEQGDSAMYLCASSLVVVVAGGPKETQYFGPGTRLLVL.

The chain employs TRBV3-1 and TRBJ2-7; 12 bases align to TRBD2. This CDR3 is built from 15 residues. After removal of 1 base from V and 2 bases from J, the junction contained 0 bases not matched to a gene. Germline V gene lookup returns CDR1 LGHDT and CDR2 YNNKEL (reference sequence). The CDR3 nucleotides read TGTGCCAGCAGCCAAGGACTAGCGGGAGCCTACGAGCAGTACTTC. Translating gives CASSQGLAGAYEQYF.

CDR3 sequence: CASSKDNGALRSEGKKETQYF. CDR3 DNA: TGTGCCAGCAGCAAAGATAATGGCGCCCTGAGGTCCGAGGGGAAAAAAGAGACCCAGTACTTC. The V and J genes are TRBV21-1 and TRBJ2-5; TRBD1 is the table's D call and was not checked against the DNA. TRBV21-1 is annotated as a pseudogene. This CDR3 has 21 residues.

In its sample, this clonotype was seen many times. This chain links TRBV19 with TRBJ2-7, with 8 positions matching TRBD2. With V trimmed by 2 bases and J by 0 bases, 3 bases remained unmatched. CDR1 LNHDA and CDR2 SQIVND come from the germline V gene (reference sequence). CDR3 length: 15 amino acids. CDR3 sequence: CASSISSGSSYEQYF. CDR3 nucleotide sequence: TGTGCCAGTAGTATATCCAGCGGGAGCTCCTACGAGCAGTACTTC. The full variable domain, completed using reference TRBV19 and TRBJ2-7, is DGGITQSPKYLFRKEGQNVTLSCEQNLNHDAMYWYRQDPGQGLRLIYYSQIVNDFQKGDIAEGYSVSREKKESFPLTVTSAQKNPTAFYLCASSISSGSSYEQYFGPGTRLTVT.

In this sample, this clonotype turned up a few times. The chain combines TRBV6-1 with TRBJ1-2; 7 bases line up with TRBD1. Germline V gene data show CDR1 as MNHNS and CDR2 as SASEGT. This CDR3 is built from 13 residues. Trimming cost V 2 bases and J 6 bases; bases outside gene matches: 3. The CDR3, as DNA: TGTGCCAGCAGTGAAAACAGGGGAGATGGCTACACCTTC. Translated, it gives CASSENRGDGYTF.